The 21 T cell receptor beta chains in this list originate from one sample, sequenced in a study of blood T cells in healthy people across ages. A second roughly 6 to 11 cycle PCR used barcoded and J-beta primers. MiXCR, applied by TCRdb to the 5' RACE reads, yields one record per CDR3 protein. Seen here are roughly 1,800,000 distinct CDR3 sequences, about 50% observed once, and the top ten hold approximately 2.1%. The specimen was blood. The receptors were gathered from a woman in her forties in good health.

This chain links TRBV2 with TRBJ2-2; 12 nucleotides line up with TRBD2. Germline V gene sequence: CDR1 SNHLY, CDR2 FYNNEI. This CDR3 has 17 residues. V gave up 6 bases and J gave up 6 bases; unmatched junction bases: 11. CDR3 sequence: CASSHVSSGGASGELFF. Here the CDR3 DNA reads TGTGCCAGCAGCCACGTGTCTAGCGGGGGGGCATCCGGGGAGCTGTTTTTT.

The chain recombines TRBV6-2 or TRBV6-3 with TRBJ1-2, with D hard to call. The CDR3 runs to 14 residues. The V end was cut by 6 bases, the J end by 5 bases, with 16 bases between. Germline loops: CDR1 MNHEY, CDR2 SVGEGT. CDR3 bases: TGTGCCAGCAGCCAACCCTCTAGGTGGTATGGCTACACCTTC. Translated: CASSQPSRWYGYTF.

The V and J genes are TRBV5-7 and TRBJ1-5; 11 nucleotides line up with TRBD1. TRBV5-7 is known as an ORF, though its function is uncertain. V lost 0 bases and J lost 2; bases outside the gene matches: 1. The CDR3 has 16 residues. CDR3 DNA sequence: TGTGCCAGCAGCTTGGGGGACAGGGGGTGCAATCAGCCCCAGCATTTT. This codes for CASSLGDRGCNQPQHF.

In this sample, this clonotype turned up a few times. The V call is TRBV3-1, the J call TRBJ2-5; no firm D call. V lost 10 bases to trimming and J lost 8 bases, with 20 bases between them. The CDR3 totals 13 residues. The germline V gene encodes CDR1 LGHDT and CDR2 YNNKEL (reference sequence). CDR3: CATNEGSVTTQYF. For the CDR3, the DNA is TGTGCCACCAATGAAGGGTCCGTGACCACCCAGTACTTC.

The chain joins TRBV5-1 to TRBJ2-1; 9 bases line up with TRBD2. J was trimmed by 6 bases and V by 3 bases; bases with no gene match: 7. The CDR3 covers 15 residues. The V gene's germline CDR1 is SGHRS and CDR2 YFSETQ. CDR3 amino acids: CASSSSGGLVNEQFF. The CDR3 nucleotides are TGCGCCAGCAGCTCCAGCGGGGGGCTTGTCAATGAGCAGTTCTTC.

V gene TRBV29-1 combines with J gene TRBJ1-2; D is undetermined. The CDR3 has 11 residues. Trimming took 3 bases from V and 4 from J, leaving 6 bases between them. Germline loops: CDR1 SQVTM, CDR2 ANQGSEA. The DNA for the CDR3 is TGCAGCGTTGACACCTTCTATGGCTACACCTTC. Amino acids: CSVDTFYGYTF. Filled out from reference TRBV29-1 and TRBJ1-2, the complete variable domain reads SAVISQKPSRDICQRGTSLTIQCQVDSQVTMMFWYRQQPGQSLTLIATANQGSEATYESGFVIDKFPISRPNLTFSTLTVSNMSPEDSSIYLCSVDTFYGYTFGSGTRLTVV.

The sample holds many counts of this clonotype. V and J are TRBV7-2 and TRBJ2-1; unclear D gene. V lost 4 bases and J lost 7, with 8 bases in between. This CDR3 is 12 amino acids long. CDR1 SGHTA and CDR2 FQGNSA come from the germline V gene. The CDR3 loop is CASSSLSNEQFF. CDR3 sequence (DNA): TGTGCCAGCAGCTCCCTCTCGAATGAGCAGTTCTTC.

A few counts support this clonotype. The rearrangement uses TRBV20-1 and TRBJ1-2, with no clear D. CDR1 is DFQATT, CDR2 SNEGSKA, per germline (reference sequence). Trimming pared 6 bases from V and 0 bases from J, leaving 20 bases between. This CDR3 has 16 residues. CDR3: CSAPPGRLLTNYGYTF. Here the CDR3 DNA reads TGCAGTGCCCCGCCGGGCAGGCTTCTTACTAACTATGGCTACACCTTC.

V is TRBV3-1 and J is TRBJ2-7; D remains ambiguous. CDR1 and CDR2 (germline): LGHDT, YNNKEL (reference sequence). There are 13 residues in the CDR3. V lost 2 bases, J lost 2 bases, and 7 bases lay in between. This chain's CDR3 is CASSQTITYEQYF. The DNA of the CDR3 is TGTGCCAGCAGCCAAACAATTACCTACGAGCAGTACTTC.

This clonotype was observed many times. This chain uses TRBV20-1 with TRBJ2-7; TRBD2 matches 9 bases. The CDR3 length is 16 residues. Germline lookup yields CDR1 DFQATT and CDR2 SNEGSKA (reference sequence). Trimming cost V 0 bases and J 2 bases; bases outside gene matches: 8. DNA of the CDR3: TGCAGTGCTAGAGATCCCCGGCGGGGGGGAACCTACGAGCAGTACTTC. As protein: CSARDPRRGGTYEQYF.

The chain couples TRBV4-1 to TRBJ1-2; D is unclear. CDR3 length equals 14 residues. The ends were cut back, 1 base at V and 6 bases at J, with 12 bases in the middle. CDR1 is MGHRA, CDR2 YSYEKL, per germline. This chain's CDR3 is CASSQVYASHGYTF. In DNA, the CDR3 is TGCGCCAGCAGCCAAGTGTACGCCAGCCATGGCTACACCTTC.

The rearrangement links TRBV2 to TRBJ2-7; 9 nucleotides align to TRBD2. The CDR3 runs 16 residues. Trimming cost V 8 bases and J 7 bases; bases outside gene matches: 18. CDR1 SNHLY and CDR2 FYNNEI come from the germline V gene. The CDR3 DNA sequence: TGTGCCAGCGGCGGGGGGGGACCCGGAACCTACAATGAGCAGTACTTC. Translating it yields CASGGGGPGTYNEQYF.

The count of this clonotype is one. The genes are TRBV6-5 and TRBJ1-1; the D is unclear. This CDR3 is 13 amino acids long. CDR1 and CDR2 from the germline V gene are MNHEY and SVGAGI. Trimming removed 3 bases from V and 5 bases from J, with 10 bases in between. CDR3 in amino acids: CASSYAVQTEAFF. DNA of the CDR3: TGTGCCAGCAGTTATGCCGTACAAACTGAAGCTTTCTTT.

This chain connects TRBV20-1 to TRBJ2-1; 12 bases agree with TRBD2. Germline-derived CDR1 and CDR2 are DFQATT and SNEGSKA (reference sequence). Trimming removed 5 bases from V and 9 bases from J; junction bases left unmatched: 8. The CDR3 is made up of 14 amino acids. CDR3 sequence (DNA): TGCAGTGCTTGCCGGACTAGCGGGGTCACTGAGCAGTTCTTC. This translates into CSACRTSGVTEQFF.

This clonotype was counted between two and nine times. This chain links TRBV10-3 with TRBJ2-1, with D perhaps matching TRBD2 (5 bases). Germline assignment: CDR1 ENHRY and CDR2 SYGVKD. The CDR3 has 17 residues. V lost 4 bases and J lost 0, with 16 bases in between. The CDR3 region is CAISGLGGQSSYNEQFF. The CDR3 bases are TGTGCCATCAGTGGCCTTGGAGGTCAAAGCTCCTACAATGAGCAGTTCTTC.

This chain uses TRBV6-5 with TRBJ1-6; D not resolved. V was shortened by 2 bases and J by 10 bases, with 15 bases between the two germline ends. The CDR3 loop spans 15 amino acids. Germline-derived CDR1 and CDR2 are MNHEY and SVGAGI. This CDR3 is CASSYVGEAYSPLHF. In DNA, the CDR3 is TGTGCCAGCAGTTACGTTGGTGAAGCCTACTCACCCCTCCACTTT.

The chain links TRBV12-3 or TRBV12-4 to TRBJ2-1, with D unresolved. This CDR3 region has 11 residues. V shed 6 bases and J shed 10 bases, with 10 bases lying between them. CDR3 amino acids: CASRPGVEQFF. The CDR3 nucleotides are TGTGCCAGCAGGCCGGGTGTAGAGCAGTTCTTC.

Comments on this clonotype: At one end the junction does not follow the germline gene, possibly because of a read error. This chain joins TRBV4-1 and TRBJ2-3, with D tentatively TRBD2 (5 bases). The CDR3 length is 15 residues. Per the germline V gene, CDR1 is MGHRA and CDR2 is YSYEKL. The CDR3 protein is CDSSQEGLRGDTQYF. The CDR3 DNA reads TGCGACAGCAGCCAAGAAGGCCTTAGAGGGGATACGCAGTATTTT.

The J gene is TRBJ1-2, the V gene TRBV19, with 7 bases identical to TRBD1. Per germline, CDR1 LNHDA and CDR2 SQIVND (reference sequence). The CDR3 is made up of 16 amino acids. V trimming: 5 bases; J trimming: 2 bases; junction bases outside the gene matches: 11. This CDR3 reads CASSLRRQGGNYGYTF. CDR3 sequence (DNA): TGTGCCAGTAGTCTCCGCCGACAGGGTGGGAACTATGGCTACACCTTC.

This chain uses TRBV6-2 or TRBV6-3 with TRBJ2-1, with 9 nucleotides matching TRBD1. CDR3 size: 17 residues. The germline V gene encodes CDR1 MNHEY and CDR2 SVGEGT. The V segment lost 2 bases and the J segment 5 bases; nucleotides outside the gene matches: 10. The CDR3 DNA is TGTGCCAGCAGTTACCAACTTGCCGGGACAGGGAACAATGAGCAGTTCTTC. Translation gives CASSYQLAGTGNNEQFF.

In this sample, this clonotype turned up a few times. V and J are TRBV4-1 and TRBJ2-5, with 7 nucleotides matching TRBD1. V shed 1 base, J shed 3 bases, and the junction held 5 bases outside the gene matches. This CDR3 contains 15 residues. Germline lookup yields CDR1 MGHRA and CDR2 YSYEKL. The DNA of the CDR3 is TGCGCCAGCAGCCAAGTCGACAGGGAAGAAGAGACCCAGTACTTC. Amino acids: CASSQVDREEETQYF.